A single sample is the source of the 23 T cell receptor beta chains below, sequenced in a study of blood T cell repertoires in COVID-19 (TCRdb year 2020). Libraries were prepared through the immunoSEQ multiplex PCR assay. Drawn from immuneACCESS, this table holds only the in-frame rearrangements with V and J called that TCRdb kept. Clones are partly lost; checked studies trace under half to an unresolved V gene and leave the rest unexplained. The sample table contains fewer than 120,000 clones; only one count was recorded for 88% of them. The ten largest make up 3% to 3.5% of the sample. The specimen sequenced was peripheral blood. These receptors all stem from a woman aged 45-59 years with acute or convalescent COVID-19.

The chain joins TRBV5-1 to TRBJ1-5, with 9 nucleotides matching TRBD1. Germline V CDR1 and CDR2: SGHRS, YFSETQ. This CDR3 has 13 residues. Trimming removed 3 bases from V and 7 bases from J; junction bases left unmatched: 2. The CDR3 nucleotides are TGCGCCAGCAGCTGGGGACAGGGCCAGCCCCAGCATTTT. This translates into CASSWGQGQPQHF.

The chain couples TRBV2 to TRBJ2-1, with D perhaps matching TRBD1 (6 bases). Looked up from germline, CDR1 is SNHLY and CDR2 is FYNNEI. The CDR3 runs to 14 residues. V lost 3 bases and J lost 6, with 12 bases in between. The CDR3 spells CASSDQGIVNEQFF. In DNA, the CDR3 is TGTGCCAGCAGTGATCAGGGGATAGTCAATGAGCAGTTCTTC.

The rearrangement links TRBV19 to TRBJ2-2; 7 nucleotides agree with TRBD2. The CDR3 contains 15 residues. Germline values: CDR1 LNHDA, CDR2 SQIVND (reference sequence). The V gene end was trimmed by 3 bases and the J gene end by 1 base; junction bases not matched to a gene: 2. CDR3 amino acids: CASSMAGVNTGELFF. CDR3 bases: TGTGCCAGTAGTATGGCGGGGGTGAACACCGGGGAGCTGTTTTTT.

This clone was seen once. The chain joins TRBV19 to TRBJ2-7; the D gene is possibly TRBD1 (6 bases). Germline V gene lookup returns CDR1 LNHDA and CDR2 SQIVND (reference sequence). V was clipped by 10 bases and J by 7 bases, with 23 bases between them. The CDR3 has 14 amino acids. CDR3 bases: TGTGCCACTAACCCCTCTACAGGGTATGGGGAGCAGTACTTC. Translation: CATNPSTGYGEQYF.

This clone showed up just a few times. This sequence joins TRBV28 and TRBJ1-5; 8 bases line up with TRBD1. V was clipped by 5 bases and J by 0 bases; unmatched bases: 3. The CDR3 extends over 15 amino acids. CDR1 MDHEN and CDR2 SYDVKM come from the germline V gene. The CDR3 coding sequence is TGTGCCAGCAGTACACAGGGGGTTAGCAATCAGCCCCAGCATTTT. Amino acids: CASSTQGVSNQPQHF.

The chain links TRBV9 to TRBJ1-2; 7 nucleotides agree with TRBD1. The CDR3 extends over 14 amino acids. Germline loops: CDR1 SGDLS, CDR2 YYNGEE. With V trimmed by 0 bases and J by 3 bases, 2 bases remained unmatched. The CDR3 here is CASSVGTGDYGYTF. CDR3 nucleotide sequence: TGTGCCAGCAGCGTAGGAACAGGGGACTATGGCTACACCTTC.

The chain couples TRBV6-5 to TRBJ2-7; 10 positions agree with TRBD2. Per the germline V gene, CDR1 is MNHEY and CDR2 is SVGAGI. This CDR3 contains 15 residues. With 2 bases clipped from V and 7 bases from J, the junction kept 8 bases outside the gene matches. The CDR3 DNA reads as TGTGCCAGCAGTTACCCTAGCGGGAGTCCAAGTGAGCAGTACTTC. Its protein is CASSYPSGSPSEQYF.

This clone was seen once. The chain uses TRBV24-1 and TRBJ2-2; weak D call: TRBD1 (6 bases). This CDR3 is 15 amino acids long. V was shortened by 10 bases and J by 0 bases, with 14 bases between the two germline ends. Germline V lookup: CDR1 KGHDR, CDR2 SFDVKD. CDR3 DNA: TGTGCCACGTCTGGACAGTCGACGAACACCGGGGAGCTGTTTTTT. Protein sequence: CATSGQSTNTGELFF.

The chain recombines TRBV7-9 with TRBJ2-5; perhaps TRBD1 as D (6 bases). CDR3 length: 12 residues. V lost 5 bases, J lost 5 bases, and 9 bases lay in between. Germline V lookup: CDR1 SEHNR, CDR2 FQNEAQ (reference sequence). The CDR3 reads CASSRDMETQYF. The CDR3 DNA follows: TGTGCCAGCAGCCGGGACATGGAGACCCAGTACTTC.

The genes are TRBV5-6 and TRBJ2-1; TRBD2 is a possible D gene (5 bases). V lost 1 base and J 5 bases, leaving 16 bases between the germline ends. This CDR3 has 16 amino acids. Germline V CDR1 and CDR2: SGHDT, YYEEEE. The CDR3 sequence: CASSLFGGSGHNEQFF. In DNA form, the CDR3 reads TGTGCCAGCAGCTTGTTTGGAGGTTCTGGCCACAATGAGCAGTTCTTC.

The chain combines TRBV6-6 with TRBJ1-5, with D possibly being TRBD1 (6 bases). Trimming shortened V by 6 bases and J by 2 bases, and 14 bases separated the two germline ends. The CDR3 is made up of 15 amino acids. CDR1 and CDR2 (germline): MNHNY, SVGAGI (reference sequence). DNA of the CDR3: TGTGCCAGCAGCGAACAGGGACGACGCAATCAGCCCCAGCATTTT. Its protein product is CASSEQGRRNQPQHF.

The gene calls are TRBV27 and TRBJ2-7; 12 bases line up with TRBD1. Germline CDR1 and CDR2: MNHEY and SMNVEV (reference sequence). V was clipped by 6 bases and J by 3 bases; unmatched bases: 6. CDR3 size: 15 residues. Here the CDR3 DNA reads TGTGCCAGCAGGAAGGGACAGGGGGCCAGCTACGAGCAGTACTTC. It codes for CASRKGQGASYEQYF.

This chain uses TRBV29-1 with TRBJ2-6; 11 nucleotides line up with TRBD2. Germline loops: CDR1 SQVTM, CDR2 ANQGSEA. The CDR3 has 16 residues. J lost 0 bases, V lost 7 bases, and 5 bases had no gene match. CDR3 bases: TGCAGCGGACGACTAGCGGGGACCTCTGGGGCCAACGTCCTGACTTTC. Translating it yields CSGRLAGTSGANVLTF.

This chain uses TRBV7-9 with TRBJ2-3, with D tentatively TRBD1 (6 bases). The CDR3 is 15 amino acids. Deletions cut 4 bases from V and 2 bases from J, with 13 bases between. CDR1 and CDR2 from the germline V gene are SEHNR and FQNEAQ (reference sequence). The DNA of the CDR3 is TGTGCCAGCAGCTCATACAGGGCCTCCACAGATACGCAGTATTTT. This gives the protein CASSSYRASTDTQYF.

The chain is built from TRBV30 and TRBJ2-7; 8 nucleotides line up with TRBD1. The CDR3 spans 14 residues. V was pared by 2 bases and J by 7 bases, with 10 bases of the junction left unmatched. CDR1 and CDR2 (germline): GTSNPN, SVGIG (reference sequence). The CDR3, as DNA: TGTGCCTGGAGTCCCATCGACAGGGGCCTTGAGCAGTACTTC. Translation gives CAWSPIDRGLEQYF.

The chain recombines TRBV6-2 or TRBV6-3 with TRBJ1-2; D is unresolved. This CDR3 spans 15 amino acids. V was trimmed by 0 bases and J by 4 bases, leaving 12 bases between them. Germline assignment: CDR1 MNHEY and CDR2 SVGEGT. CDR3 nucleotide sequence: TGTGCCAGCAGTTACTCGGCGGGGATCCTCTATGGCTACACCTTC. Translating gives CASSYSAGILYGYTF.

The V and J genes are TRBV18 and TRBJ2-7, with TRBD1 as a possible D gene (5 bases). The CDR3 has 15 residues. The germline gives CDR1 KGHSH, CDR2 LQKENI. The V and J ends lost 2 bases and 0 bases respectively, with 11 bases between them. CDR3 sequence (DNA): TGTGCCAGCTCACCAAATCAGGGATTCTCCTACGAGCAGTACTTC. Its translation: CASSPNQGFSYEQYF.

The V and J genes are TRBV28 and TRBJ2-7, with D possibly matching TRBD2 (5 bases). V was clipped by 6 bases and J by 4 bases, with 10 bases between them. The CDR3 sequence is 12 residues long. The V gene's germline CDR1 is MDHEN and CDR2 SYDVKM. The CDR3 protein is CASRRERYEQYF. The CDR3 nucleotides are TGTGCCAGCAGGAGGGAGCGTTACGAGCAGTACTTC.

The V and J genes are TRBV6-6 and TRBJ2-7, with 11 bases lining up with TRBD2. The CDR3 covers 19 residues. The trim removed 5 bases at V and 0 bases at J, leaving 15 bases unmatched. Germline loops: CDR1 MNHNY, CDR2 SVGAGI (reference sequence). CDR3 nucleotides: TGTGCCAGCAGTCGCCGTTCCGGGACTAGCGGTGTTAGCTCCTACGAGCAGTACTTC. Protein product: CASSRRSGTSGVSSYEQYF.

This chain joins TRBV7-6 and TRBJ2-5; D is undetermined. Looked up from germline, CDR1 is SGHVS and CDR2 is FNYEAQ. The CDR3 has 12 amino acids. Trimming took 5 bases from V and 1 from J, leaving 5 bases between them. The CDR3, as DNA: TGTGCCAGCAGCCCCTCCCAAGAGACCCAGTACTTC. Protein product: CASSPSQETQYF. The variable domain in full, completed from reference TRBV7-6 and TRBJ2-5, reads GAGVSQSPRYKVTKRGQDVALRCDPISGHVSLYWYRQALGQGPEFLTYFNYEAQQDKSGLPNDRFSAERPEGSISTLTIQRTEQRDSAMYRCASSPSQETQYFGPGTRLLVL.

This sequence joins TRBV18 and TRBJ2-1, with 9 bases identical to TRBD2. Germline lookup yields CDR1 KGHSH and CDR2 LQKENI. The J segment lost 1 base and the V segment lost 3 bases, leaving 4 bases of the junction unmatched. The CDR3 length is 16 residues. The CDR3 bases are TGTGCCAGCTCACCTCAGGCGGGAGGGTCCTACAATGAGCAGTTCTTC. It codes for CASSPQAGGSYNEQFF.

The genes are TRBV29-1 and TRBJ2-2; D is perhaps TRBD1 (6 bases). The CDR3 consists of 14 residues. Trimming took 5 bases from V and 6 from J, leaving 16 bases between them. The germline V gene encodes CDR1 SQVTM and CDR2 ANQGSEA. The CDR3 protein is CSVQEVQGSGELFF. DNA of the CDR3: TGCAGCGTTCAGGAGGTTCAGGGGTCCGGGGAGCTGTTTTTT.

V is TRBV27 and J is TRBJ1-1; D unresolved. V was cut by 4 bases and J by 4 bases, with 10 bases left in between. The CDR3 is made up of 13 amino acids. Per the germline V gene, CDR1 is MNHEY and CDR2 is SMNVEV (reference sequence). CDR3 region: CASSWGAGTEAFF. CDR3 nucleotides: TGTGCCAGCAGTTGGGGTGCGGGCACTGAAGCTTTCTTT.